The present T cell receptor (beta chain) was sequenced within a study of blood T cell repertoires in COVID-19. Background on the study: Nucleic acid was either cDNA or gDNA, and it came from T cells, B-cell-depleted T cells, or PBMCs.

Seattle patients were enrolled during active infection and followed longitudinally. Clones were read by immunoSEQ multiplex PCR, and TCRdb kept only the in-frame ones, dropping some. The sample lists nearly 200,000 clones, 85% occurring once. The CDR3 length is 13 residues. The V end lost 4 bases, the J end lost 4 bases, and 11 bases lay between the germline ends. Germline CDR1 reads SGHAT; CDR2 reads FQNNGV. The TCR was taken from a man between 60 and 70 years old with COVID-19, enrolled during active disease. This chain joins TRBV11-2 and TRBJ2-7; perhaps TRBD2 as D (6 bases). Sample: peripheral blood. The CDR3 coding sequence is TGTGCCAGCAGCTCCCCGGAGGGGTACGAGCAGTACTTC. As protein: CASSSPEGYEQYF.